The clone carrying this TCR beta chain was found many times. These data are taken from a study of low-dose radiotherapy and immunotherapy resistance in tumors. Both TCRalpha and TCRbeta chains were reverse transcribed with V-gene-specific primers. With a V-primer adapter and a constant-region primer, TCRs were amplified for 20 to 25 PCR cycles. One entry per CDR3 protein results from TCRdb running MiXCR on the reads. The sample includes more than 85,000 distinct CDR3 sequences, 9.4% of them seen just once. This CDR3 spans 14 amino acids. Germline V gene sequence: CDR1 MDHEN, CDR2 SYDVKM. Deletions cut 4 bases from V and 3 bases from J, with 10 bases between. The time point here: before trial treatment.

The receptor comes from a male donor with prostate cancer. Sequencing was performed on PBMCs, taken before treatment. The genes are TRBV28 and TRBJ2-1; tentatively, D is TRBD2 (5 bases). The CDR3 region has the DNA TGTGCCAGCAGTTATGGACTGGGCTACAATGAGCAGTTCTTC. Encoded protein: CASSYGLGYNEQFF.